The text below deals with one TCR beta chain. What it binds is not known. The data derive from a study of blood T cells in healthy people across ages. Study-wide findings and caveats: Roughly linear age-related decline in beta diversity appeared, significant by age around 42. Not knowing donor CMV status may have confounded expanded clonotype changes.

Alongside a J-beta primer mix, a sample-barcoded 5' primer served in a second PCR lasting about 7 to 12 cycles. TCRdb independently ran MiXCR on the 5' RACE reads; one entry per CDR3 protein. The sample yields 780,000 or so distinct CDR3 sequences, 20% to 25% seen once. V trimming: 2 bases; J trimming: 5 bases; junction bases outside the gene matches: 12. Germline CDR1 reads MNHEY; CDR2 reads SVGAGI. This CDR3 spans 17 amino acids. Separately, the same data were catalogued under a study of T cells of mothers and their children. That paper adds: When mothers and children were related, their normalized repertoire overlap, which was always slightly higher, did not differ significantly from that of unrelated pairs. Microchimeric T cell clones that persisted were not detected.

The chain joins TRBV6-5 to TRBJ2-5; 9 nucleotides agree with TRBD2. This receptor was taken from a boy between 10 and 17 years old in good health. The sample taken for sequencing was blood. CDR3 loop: CASSYRGSGRFGETQYF. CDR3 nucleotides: TGTGCCAGCAGTTACCGCGGTAGCGGGAGATTTGGGGAGACCCAGTACTTC.